Listed below are T cell receptor beta chains from one sample, sequenced in a study of cytomegalovirus exposure and HLA in healthy donors. Measured with immunoSEQ multiplex PCR; TCRdb has only the in-frame clones, and not every one. This sample has about 160,000 clones, with about two thirds found just once. The specimen sequenced was PBMCs. These receptors originate from a woman in her twenties or thirties in good health and CMV-seronegative. Both conserved end residues are part of each CDR3. The order of the fields is V gene, J gene, clone size, D gene, CDR3 DNA, CDR3 protein. D genes are given only for firm matches. Size is stated for part of the rows, as once, few or many counts, or as a class when the clone is expanded.

V: TRBV4-3
J: TRBJ2-1
size: -
D: -
DNA: TGCGCCAGCAGCCAAGACAGGGGGGACTACAATGAGCAGTTCTTC
CDR3: CASSQDRGDYNEQFF

V: TRBV15
J: TRBJ2-7
size: -
D: TRBD1
DNA: TGTGCCACCAGCAGAGATAACAGGGGAGCCGACGAGCAGTACTTC
CDR3: CATSRDNRGADEQYF

V: TRBV29-1
J: TRBJ1-4
size: few
D: -
DNA: TGCAGCGCCGTAAACCCGACTCTGGGGGGTGAAAAACTGTTTTTT
CDR3: CSAVNPTLGGEKLFF

V: TRBV7-6
J: TRBJ2-2
size: few
D: TRBD1
DNA: TGTGCCAGCAGCTCGGGACAGGGGGCTCTTGGCGGGGAGCTGTTTTTT
CDR3: CASSSGQGALGGELFF

V: TRBV6-1
J: TRBJ1-4
size: -
D: -
DNA: TGTGCCAGCAGTGAGAGCAGGGAATCCCACGAAAAACTGTTTTTT
CDR3: CASSESRESHEKLFF

V: TRBV4-3
J: TRBJ2-1
size: -
D: TRBD1
DNA: TGCGCCAGCAGCCTGGGGACAGGCGGCAATGAGCAGTTCTTC
CDR3: CASSLGTGGNEQFF

V: TRBV7-7
J: TRBJ1-4
size: -
D: -
DNA: TGTGCCAGCAGCTCCGAATCAGGGGAAAAACTGTTTTTT
CDR3: CASSSESGEKLFF

V: TRBV7-2
J: TRBJ1-6
size: -
D: -
DNA: TGTGCCAGCAGCCGAGTGGGAGGGAAAGATTCACCCCTCCACTTT
CDR3: CASSRVGGKDSPLHF

V: TRBV4-1
J: TRBJ1-1
size: -
D: -
DNA: TGCGCCAGCAGCCAAGTAGGGGCTAACACTGAAGCTTTCTTT
CDR3: CASSQVGANTEAFF

V: TRBV9
J: TRBJ1-4
size: -
D: TRBD1
DNA: TGTGCCAGCAACTCACAGGGGGTTGGAGAAAAACTGTTTTTT
CDR3: CASNSQGVGEKLFF

V: TRBV29-1
J: TRBJ2-3
size: -
D: -
DNA: TGCGGCGTTGAAGAGGGCGGGATCGGCACAGATACGCAGTATTTT
CDR3: CGVEEGGIGTDTQYF

V: TRBV29-1
J: TRBJ2-7
size: -
D: TRBD2
DNA: TGCAGCGTTAGACGGGAGGGCTACGAGCAGTACTTC
CDR3: CSVRREGYEQYF

V: TRBV7-3
J: TRBJ1-1
size: -
D: TRBD1
DNA: TGTGCCAGCAGCGCCTCAGGGGGCACGCACACTGAAGCTTTCTTT
CDR3: CASSASGGTHTEAFF

V: TRBV4-1
J: TRBJ2-7
size: -
D: TRBD2
DNA: TGCGCCAGCAGCGTTATCTTGTGGCGGGAGGCCACCAGATACGAGCAGTACTTC
CDR3: CASSVILWREATRYEQYF

V: TRBV7-9
J: TRBJ2-5
size: few
D: TRBD1
DNA: TGTGCCAGCAGCTTACAGGACAGGGAATTCGAGACCCAGTACTTC
CDR3: CASSLQDREFETQYF

V: TRBV2
J: TRBJ2-3
size: -
D: -
DNA: TGTGCCAGCAGTGACTCCCCAGATACGCAGTATTTT
CDR3: CASSDSPDTQYF

V: TRBV6-1
J: TRBJ1-6
size: few
D: TRBD1
DNA: TGTGCCAGCAGACGACAGGGAGATTCACCCCTCCACTTT
CDR3: CASRRQGDSPLHF

V: TRBV7-2
J: TRBJ2-7
size: few
D: TRBD2
DNA: TGTGCCAGCAGCCAAATAGGACTAGCGGGGGGCGGGTACGAGCAGTACTTC
CDR3: CASSQIGLAGGGYEQYF

V: TRBV15
J: TRBJ1-6
size: -
D: TRBD1
DNA: TGTGCCACCAGTTTTCGTGTGGGCAGGGGGGCCACCTCACCCCTCCACTTT
CDR3: CATSFRVGRGATSPLHF

V: TRBV7-9
J: TRBJ2-7
size: -
D: TRBD2
DNA: TGTGCCAGCAGCTCGGGACTAGCGGGCCTCATTAACCACGAGCAGTACTTC
CDR3: CASSSGLAGLINHEQYF

V: TRBV2
J: TRBJ2-7
size: -
D: -
DNA: TGTGCCAGCAGATCAGGGGAGAGCTCCTACGAGCAGTACTTC
CDR3: CASRSGESSYEQYF

V: TRBV7-2
J: TRBJ2-7
size: few
D: -
DNA: TGTGCCAGCAGCTTAGACAGGTTAAACGAGCAGTACTTC
CDR3: CASSLDRLNEQYF

V: TRBV7-9
J: TRBJ2-7
size: -
D: TRBD2
DNA: TGTGCCAGCAGCGACCGGGGGGGGCAATACGAGCAGTACTTC
CDR3: CASSDRGGQYEQYF

V: TRBV11-1
J: TRBJ2-2
size: -
D: -
DNA: TGTGCCAGCAGCTTCCGCAGGGACACCGGGGAGCTGTTTTTT
CDR3: CASSFRRDTGELFF

V: TRBV19
J: TRBJ1-5
size: -
D: -
DNA: TGTGCCAGTAGTATAGGAAGACAGGTAAAATATAGCAATCAGCCCCAGCATTTT
CDR3: CASSIGRQVKYSNQPQHF

V: TRBV19
J: TRBJ1-6
size: -
D: TRBD1
DNA: TGTGCCAGTAGTAGTAGGGGGCCTAATTCACCCCTCCACTTT
CDR3: CASSSRGPNSPLHF

V: TRBV11-3
J: TRBJ1-1
size: few
D: -
DNA: TGTGCCAGCAGCTTTGAGGGGAACACTGAAGCTTTCTTT
CDR3: CASSFEGNTEAFF

V: TRBV30
J: TRBJ2-7
size: -
D: -
DNA: TGTGCCTGGAGTCCCGGGTCAGCCTACGAGCAGTACTTC
CDR3: CAWSPGSAYEQYF

V: TRBV5-1
J: TRBJ2-1
size: -
D: TRBD1
DNA: TGCGCCAGCAGCTTACAACAAGGACAGGGGTCTTATGAGCAGTTCTTC
CDR3: CASSLQQGQGSYEQFF

V: TRBV29-1
J: TRBJ1-1
size: -
D: TRBD1
DNA: TGCAGCGCCCTGACCGGGACAGGGTCCACTGAAGCTTTCTTT
CDR3: CSALTGTGSTEAFF

V: TRBV29-1
J: TRBJ2-7
size: -
D: TRBD1
DNA: TGCAGCGTTGGGGACAGGGGGTCCTACGAGCAGTACTTC
CDR3: CSVGDRGSYEQYF

V: TRBV2
J: TRBJ2-7
size: -
D: -
DNA: TGTGCCAGCAGCCCGGGCTCCTACGAGCAGTACTTC
CDR3: CASSPGSYEQYF

V: TRBV5-6
J: TRBJ2-7
size: -
D: TRBD2
DNA: TGTGCCAGCAGCTCAGGACTAGCGGGAGTCCACGAGCAGTACTTC
CDR3: CASSSGLAGVHEQYF

V: TRBV6-1
J: TRBJ2-1
size: few
D: -
DNA: TGTGCCATCAGACCGGGGAGCTCCTACAATGAGCAGTTCTTC
CDR3: CAIRPGSSYNEQFF

V: TRBV7-2
J: TRBJ2-2
size: few
D: -
DNA: TGTGCCATCGACCCCCCGGCCTCAAGGGGCGGGGAGCTGTTTTTT
CDR3: CAIDPPASRGGELFF

V: TRBV5-6
J: TRBJ2-1
size: few
D: TRBD2
DNA: TGTGCCAGCAGCGTGACTAGCGTTGAGCAGTTCTTC
CDR3: CASSVTSVEQFF

V: TRBV6-1
J: TRBJ2-6
size: -
D: -
DNA: TGTGCCAGCAGTGATGGCTCCTCAGGGGCTGGGGCCAACGTCCTGACTTTC
CDR3: CASSDGSSGAGANVLTF